These T cell receptor beta chains were read from a single sample in a study of response to subunit inactivated influenza vaccine. TCRdb itself ran the RT-PCR reads through MiXCR, one entry per CDR3 protein. The table includes around 600,000 distinct CDR3 sequences, about 10% detected once. This same sample was also part of a study on T cells expressing NK-cell markers.

Source: PBMCs from blood, taken on the day of vaccination. The receptor set was obtained from a man between 50 and 59 years old who received an inactivated influenza vaccine. The CDR3 runs from the conserved cysteine through the conserved F or W. Each record gives: clone size, D gene, J gene, V gene, CDR3 DNA, CDR3 protein. A D gene is named only where the DNA matches it firmly. Some rows have no size entry. The others give once, few or many, or a class for an expanded clone.

>-|-|TRBJ2-5|TRBV7-8
TGTGCCAGCAGCTTAATTCGGGCAGGAGGGAAAGAGACCCAGTACTTC
CASSLIRAGGKETQYF
>few|-|TRBJ2-7|TRBV7-2
TGTGCCAGCAGCTCTGGACTGAATTCCTACGAGCAGTACTTC
CASSSGLNSYEQYF
>-|-|TRBJ2-5|TRBV7-8
TGTGCCAGCAGTCCGCTTACAGGAGTCGGTTTGGAGACCCAGTACTTC
CASSPLTGVGLETQYF
>-|TRBD2|TRBJ2-1|TRBV15
TGTGCCACCAGCATAGCGGGAAACTCCTACAATGAGCAGTTCTTC
CATSIAGNSYNEQFF
>few|TRBD1|TRBJ1-2|TRBV7-6
TGTGCCAGCAGCTTAGATGCAGGGGGCTATGGCTACACCTTC
CASSLDAGGYGYTF
>-|-|TRBJ2-7|TRBV19
TGTGCCAGTAAGGCAGCAGACTTCTCCTACGAGCAGTACTTC
CASKAADFSYEQYF
>-|-|TRBJ2-2|TRBV20-1
TGCAGTGCTAGAGTGCCGGCTACCGGGGAGCTGTTTTTT
CSARVPATGELFF
>few|-|TRBJ2-3|TRBV25-1
TGTGCCAGCGGACCGGGACCTTGGGCAGATACGCAGTATTTT
CASGPGPWADTQYF
>-|-|TRBJ1-5|TRBV28
TGTGCCAGCAGTTTGGGGGGTCTATCGTATCAGCCCCAGCATTTT
CASSLGGLSYQPQHF
>-|TRBD2|TRBJ2-3|TRBV7-2
TGTGCCAGCAACACCGGCGGGAGACTCACAGATACGCAGTATTTT
CASNTGGRLTDTQYF
>few|TRBD2|TRBJ2-2|TRBV25-1
TGTGCCAGCACCTCCTGGGGGGAGGGCCGTACCGGGGAGCTGTTTTTT
CASTSWGEGRTGELFF
>few|-|TRBJ2-4|TRBV4-2
TGTGCCAGCAGCCAAGGGCCTCTGGGGGACATCAAAAACATTCAGTACTTC
CASSQGPLGDIKNIQYF
>-|TRBD2|TRBJ2-7|TRBV4-1
TGCGCCAGCAGCCAAGGCAAGACTAGCGGGGGACCCTACGAGCAGTACTTC
CASSQGKTSGGPYEQYF